What follows are 27 T cell receptor beta chains derived from one specimen sequenced in a study of blood T cell repertoires in COVID-19. Profiled with immunoSEQ multiplex PCR; TCRdb holds only in-frame clones, not every one. The sample comprises hundreds of thousands of clones, around nine tenths of which are singletons, and just under 2% rests with the top ten. The source material was PBMCs or T cells enriched from blood (not recorded which). The receptors were sampled from a woman between 18 and 29 years old with acute COVID-19.

V is TRBV7-2 and J is TRBJ1-2; 9 bases agree with TRBD1. This CDR3 has 16 residues. Germline V gene lookup returns CDR1 SGHTA and CDR2 FQGNSA. Trimming at V came to 5 bases and at J to 4 bases, leaving 11 bases not matched to a gene. Here the CDR3 DNA reads TGTGCCAGCAGCCCCCCAGGACAGGGGATTGTCTATGGCTACACCTTC. Its protein product is CASSPPGQGIVYGYTF.

This clone was seen a single time. The junction and the germline gene differ at one end; a read error may be behind it. This chain links TRBV6-1 with TRBJ2-7; TRBD2 agrees at 13 bases. This CDR3 is 16 amino acids long. Germline V CDR1 and CDR2: MNHNS, SASEGT. Written as DNA, the CDR3 is TGTGCCAGCAGTAAAGGACTAGCGGGAGCCTCCTACGAACAGTACTTC. It encodes CASSKGLAGASYEQYF.

V is TRBV9 and J is TRBJ1-2; 9 bases match TRBD1. Germline loops: CDR1 SGDLS, CDR2 YYNGEE. Trimming took 2 bases from V and 2 from J; bases not matched to a gene: 4. The CDR3 runs 15 residues. In DNA form, the CDR3 reads TGTGCCAGCAGCGTGGGACAGGGAGGAAACTATGGCTACACCTTC. This codes for CASSVGQGGNYGYTF.

The chain carries TRBV6-5 and TRBJ2-3; no definite D call. There are 12 residues in the CDR3. Germline V CDR1 and CDR2: MNHEY, SVGAGI. The V end lost 5 bases, the J end lost 6 bases, and 9 bases lay between the germline ends. The CDR3 sequence: CASSRSGDTQYF. The CDR3 DNA is TGTGCCAGCAGTCGCAGTGGCGATACGCAGTATTTT.

The chain has TRBV14 and TRBJ1-1; 9 nucleotides match TRBD1. The CDR3 consists of 17 residues. V was clipped by 4 bases and J by 5 bases; unmatched bases: 14. The germline V gene encodes CDR1 SGHDN and CDR2 FVKESK. As DNA, the CDR3 is TGTGCCAGCAGCCCCTACTCCGGGACAGGGCTTAAAACTGAAGCTTTCTTT. It is translated as CASSPYSGTGLKTEAFF. Variable domain in full (rest from reference TRBV14 and TRBJ1-1): EAGVTQFPSHSVIEKGQTVTLRCDPISGHDNLYWYRRVMGKEIKFLLHFVKESKQDESGMPNNRFLAERTGGTYSTLKVQPAELEDSGVYFCASSPYSGTGLKTEAFFGQGTRLTVV.

This rearrangement joins TRBV7-9 to TRBJ1-1, with 9 bases identical to TRBD1. V shed 5 bases and J 3 bases; nucleotides not matched to a gene: 13. The CDR3 covers 17 residues. Germline V gene sequence: CDR1 SEHNR, CDR2 FQNEAQ (reference sequence). In nucleotides, the CDR3 is TGTGCCAGCAGCCCGGGACCGGGACAGGGTCGGGACACTGAAGCTTTCTTT. Protein sequence: CASSPGPGQGRDTEAFF.

V and J are TRBV6-5 and TRBJ2-2, with D tentatively TRBD1 (6 bases). Trimming removed 6 bases at V and 6 bases at J, with 11 bases between. CDR3 length: 13 residues. From germline, CDR1 is MNHEY and CDR2 SVGAGI. The CDR3 is CASRTDRPGELFF. CDR3 DNA sequence: TGTGCCAGCAGAACCGACAGGCCCGGGGAGCTGTTTTTT.

The rearrangement joins TRBV7-2 to TRBJ2-5; D not certain. Trimming took off 5 bases at V and 2 bases at J, with 15 bases between the two ends. Germline V CDR1 and CDR2: SGHTA, FQGNSA. The CDR3 has 15 residues. CDR3 sequence reads: CASSGNSLRQETQYF. In nucleotides, the CDR3 is TGTGCCAGCAGCGGAAACAGTTTACGGCAAGAGACCCAGTACTTC.

This CDR3 reads CASSPRGRSSYEQYF. The CDR3 nucleotides read TGTGCCAGTAGCCCGAGGGGGCGTAGCTCCTACGAGCAGTACTTC. The V gene is TRBV19, the J gene TRBJ2-7; 7 nucleotides align to TRBD1. The germline V gene has CDR1 LNHDA and CDR2 SQIVND (reference sequence). The CDR3 spans 15 residues. The V segment lost 6 bases and the J segment 0 bases; nucleotides outside the gene matches: 8.

This chain joins TRBV9 and TRBJ2-1; 13 bases map to TRBD2. V was clipped by 4 bases and J by 8 bases; unmatched bases: 9. Germline V gene lookup returns CDR1 SGDLS and CDR2 YYNGEE. The length of the CDR3 is 16 residues. In nucleotides, the CDR3 is TGTGCCAGCAGCCTAACTAGCGGGAGGGCCAGGGATGAGCAGTTCTTC. Its protein product is CASSLTSGRARDEQFF.

This chain joins TRBV9 and TRBJ2-2; weak D call: TRBD2 (6 bases). Germline assignment: CDR1 SGDLS and CDR2 YYNGEE. The CDR3 runs 15 residues. The V gene lost 7 bases and the J gene lost 6 bases, with 19 bases spanning the gap. The CDR3 here is CASSRDGSRAGELFF. As DNA, the CDR3 is TGTGCCAGCTCCCGTGACGGGAGTCGGGCCGGGGAGCTGTTTTTT.

This rearrangement joins TRBV5-6 to TRBJ2-7, with D possibly TRBD2 on 6 matching bases. CDR1 and CDR2 (germline): SGHDT, YYEEEE. The length of the CDR3 is 14 residues. V lost 3 bases to trimming and J lost 5 bases, with 15 bases between them. CDR3 sequence: CASSSLTSNHEQYF. DNA of the CDR3: TGTGCCAGCAGCTCCCTTACTAGCAACCACGAGCAGTACTTC.

This sequence joins TRBV29-1 and TRBJ1-5, with TRBD1 identical over 9 bases. V lost 6 bases to trimming and J lost 6 bases; unmatched junction nucleotides: 6. The CDR3 sequence is 13 residues long. The germline V gene encodes CDR1 SQVTM and CDR2 ANQGSEA. As DNA, the CDR3 is TGCAGCGTCAGGGACAGGGTGGGTCAGCCCCAGCATTTT. This codes for CSVRDRVGQPQHF.

The chain uses TRBV10-2 and TRBJ2-1; 8 bases are a match to TRBD2. V lost 6 bases and J lost 1; bases outside the gene matches: 11. CDR1 is WSHSY, CDR2 SAAADI, per germline. The length of the CDR3 is 17 residues. The CDR3 here is CASSGRAMIRSYNEQFF. CDR3 sequence (DNA): TGCGCCAGCAGCGGGAGGGCTATGATAAGGTCCTACAATGAGCAGTTCTTC.

The chain has TRBV4-1 and TRBJ1-2; 7 bases are a match to TRBD1. Germline values: CDR1 MGHRA, CDR2 YSYEKL. V lost 2 bases, J lost 5 bases, and 11 bases stayed unmatched. The CDR3 runs to 16 residues. The CDR3 protein is CASSQPGGIYGYGYTF. The CDR3 coding sequence is TGCGCCAGCAGCCAACCAGGGGGAATATATGGTTATGGCTACACCTTC.

This clone was recorded once. This rearrangement joins TRBV4-3 to TRBJ2-1, with 13 bases that match TRBD2. The CDR3 spans 14 residues. V lost 4 bases to trimming and J lost 7 bases; unmatched junction nucleotides: 1. Germline CDR1 reads LGHNA; CDR2 reads YSLEER. In DNA, the CDR3 is TGCGCCAGCAGCCCGACTAGCGGGGGGAATGAGCAGTTCTTC. This codes for CASSPTSGGNEQFF.

The V call is TRBV7-6, the J call TRBJ2-1; TRBD2 is a possible D gene (6 bases). The CDR3 extends over 15 amino acids. Germline V CDR1 and CDR2: SGHVS, FNYEAQ. Between the trimmed V and J ends, which lost 1 base and 4 bases, there was a span of 11 bases. The CDR3 DNA sequence: TGTGCCAGCAGCTTAGTGGCGGGACCTTACAATGAGCAGTTCTTC. It specifies CASSLVAGPYNEQFF. Based on the CDR3 plus reference TRBV7-6 and TRBJ2-1, the full variable domain is GAGVSQSPRYKVTKRGQDVALRCDPISGHVSLYWYRQALGQGPEFLTYFNYEAQQDKSGLPNDRFSAERPEGSISTLTIQRTEQRDSAMYRCASSLVAGPYNEQFFGPGTRLTVL.

This rearrangement joins TRBV29-1 to TRBJ1-1; D is undetermined. Germline V CDR1 and CDR2: SQVTM, ANQGSEA. The CDR3 loop spans 14 amino acids. V dropped 4 bases and J dropped 0 bases, with 12 bases sitting between them. The CDR3 loop is CSVVRSYMNTEAFF. The CDR3 coding sequence is TGCAGCGTTGTGCGGAGTTACATGAACACTGAAGCTTTCTTT.

The chain combines TRBV7-2 with TRBJ2-1, with TRBD2 matching over 9 bases. The V gene end was trimmed by 6 bases and the J gene end by 8 bases; junction bases not matched to a gene: 11. The germline CDR1 and CDR2 sequences are SGHTA and FQGNSA. CDR3 length: 15 residues. CDR3 loop: CASRESSGTVDEQFF. DNA of the CDR3: TGTGCCAGCAGGGAATCTAGCGGGACAGTCGATGAGCAGTTCTTC.

This chain connects TRBV7-9 to TRBJ2-1; TRBD2 matches 10 bases. CDR1 is SEHNR, CDR2 FQNEAQ, per germline (reference sequence). This CDR3 comprises 16 residues. The trim removed 5 bases at V and 7 bases at J, leaving 11 bases unmatched. The CDR3 DNA is TGTGCCAGCAGCGCGATAGCGGGAGGCCGTTCAAATGAGCAGTTCTTC. It yields the protein CASSAIAGGRSNEQFF. Full variable domain (missing parts from reference TRBV7-9 and TRBJ2-1): DTGVSQNPRHKITKRGQNVTFRCDPISEHNRLYWYRQTLGQGPEFLTYFQNEAQLEKSRLLSDRFSAERPKGSFSTLEIQRTEQGDSAMYLCASSAIAGGRSNEQFFGPGTRLTVL.

This chain joins TRBV7-9 and TRBJ1-5; 8 nucleotides line up with TRBD1. The germline V gene encodes CDR1 SEHNR and CDR2 FQNEAQ (reference sequence). The CDR3 has 14 residues. Unmatched junction bases numbered 4, after V lost 3 bases and J lost 6 bases. The DNA of the CDR3 is TGTGCCAGCAGCTTCACAGGGGGGGGTCAGCCCCAGCATTTT. Its translation is CASSFTGGGQPQHF.

The chain carries TRBV30 and TRBJ2-5, with a weak D call TRBD1 (5 bases). This CDR3 spans 13 amino acids. The V gene lost 2 bases and the J gene lost 7 bases, with 14 bases spanning the gap. The germline CDR1 and CDR2 sequences are GTSNPN and SVGIG (reference sequence). This chain's CDR3 is CAWSKGSQMTQYF. The CDR3 nucleotides are TGTGCCTGGAGTAAGGGGTCCCAAATGACCCAGTACTTC.

V usage is TRBV6-2 or TRBV6-3 and J usage is TRBJ2-2, with 9 positions matching TRBD2. The germline gives CDR1 MNHEY, CDR2 SVGEGT. This CDR3 is 16 amino acids long. V was clipped by 5 bases and J by 2 bases; unmatched bases: 6. As DNA, the CDR3 is TGTGCCAGCAGTCGGAGCGGGAGGTCCAACACCGGGGAGCTGTTTTTT. This sequence encodes CASSRSGRSNTGELFF.

V is TRBV25-1 and J is TRBJ2-7, with D tentatively TRBD1 (6 bases). Looked up from germline, CDR1 is MGHDK and CDR2 is SYGVNS. V was pared by 7 bases and J by 4 bases, with 8 bases between. The CDR3 has 11 residues. The CDR3 nucleotides read TGTGCCAGCACTGGACAGTACGAGCAGTACTTC. The encoded protein is CASTGQYEQYF.

The chain links TRBV10-1 to TRBJ2-3; 7 positions match TRBD2. After removal of 3 bases from V and 2 bases from J, the junction contained 5 bases not matched to a gene. The CDR3 spans 15 residues. Germline V gives CDR1 WNHNN, CDR2 SYGVQD (reference sequence). CDR3 in DNA: TGCGCCAGCAGTGACCAACGGGGGGACACAGATACGCAGTATTTT. It is translated as CASSDQRGDTDTQYF.

V is TRBV6-2 or TRBV6-3 and J is TRBJ2-7, with TRBD1 identical over 7 bases. V gave up 2 bases and J gave up 4 bases; unmatched junction bases: 8. The germline V gene encodes CDR1 MNHEY and CDR2 SVGEGT. The CDR3 is 15 amino acids. The CDR3 protein is CASSYLTGTVYEQYF. In nucleotides, the CDR3 is TGTGCCAGCAGTTACCTTACCGGGACAGTTTACGAGCAGTACTTC.

The chain uses TRBV2 and TRBJ2-3; the D is unclear. In germline, CDR1 is SNHLY, CDR2 FYNNEI. V was cut by 5 bases and J by 6 bases, with 12 bases left in between. The CDR3 consists of 13 residues. The CDR3 region has the DNA TGTGCCAGCAGTTGGTCCGCGGTTGATACGCAGTATTTT. It encodes CASSWSAVDTQYF.